This T cell receptor beta chain stems from a study of immune evolution from preneoplasia to lung adenocarcinoma. Study observations and caveats: Later-stage lesions appeared to have more T cells, more diversity, less clonality. KRAS-mutant nodules had the highest T cell clonality.

V shed 6 bases and J shed 7 bases, with 18 bases lying between them. CDR1 MGHDK and CDR2 SYGVNS come from the germline V gene. The CDR3 contains 14 residues. TCRdb keeps only in-frame clones here, not all; method: immunoSEQ multiplex PCR. Among under 45,000 clones listed, more than 60% were seen once. Resections took place in Japan or China from about 2014 to 2018. Histologic diagnosis was independently verified by two lung pathologists. On this clone itself: Its matching antigen is unknown.

This TCR was recovered from a person in their sixties or seventies with lung adenocarcinoma. The J gene is TRBJ1-2, the V gene TRBV25-1; perhaps TRBD1 as D (6 bases). The sequencing input was FFPE invasive lung adenocarcinoma tissue. The CDR3 DNA reads as TGTGCCAGCAGCGCTTTGACGGGGGCTGGTGGCTACACCTTC. This codes for CASSALTGAGGYTF.